Below, 32 T cell receptor beta chains from the same sample are listed, as sequenced in a study of siplizumab effects on memory and regulatory T cells. Repertoires were generated with immunoSEQ multiplex PCR, while TCRdb's copy carries only in-frame clones and drops some. The table lists about 87,000 clones, approximately 90% of them singletons. The source material was CD4+ T cells sorted from blood. These receptors originate from a human donor in good health.

The rearrangement uses TRBV6-5 and TRBJ1-2, with 9 bases fitting TRBD1. J lost 7 bases, V lost 6 bases, and 9 bases had no gene match. This CDR3 region has 14 residues. Germline assignment: CDR1 MNHEY and CDR2 SVGAGI. CDR3 nucleotides: TGTGCCAGCAGCCGCCCGGGACAGGGTGTTGGCTACACCTTC. Encoded protein: CASSRPGQGVGYTF.

This clone occurred a few times. CDR3 sequence (DNA): TGTGCCAGCAGCATGGGACTAGCGGAGACCCAGTACTTC. Translating it yields CASSMGLAETQYF. This chain uses TRBV7-3 with TRBJ2-5, with TRBD2 matching 10 bases. This CDR3 contains 13 residues. J gave up 5 bases and V 5 bases, and 2 bases lay outside the gene matches. CDR1 and CDR2 from the germline V gene are SGHTA and FQGTGA.

The chain uses TRBV30 and TRBJ1-6; D unresolved. Per the germline V gene, CDR1 is GTSNPN and CDR2 is SVGIG (reference sequence). The CDR3 runs 13 residues. V lost 3 bases and J lost 10, with 13 bases in between. The CDR3 DNA is TGTGCCTGGAGGGATGGACGCTACTCACCCCTCCACTTT. Translated, it gives CAWRDGRYSPLHF.

The V call is TRBV4-3, the J call TRBJ2-1; D is perhaps TRBD2 (6 bases). Germline V gene sequence: CDR1 LGHNA, CDR2 YSLEER. The ends were cut back, 1 base at V and 15 bases at J, with 25 bases in the middle. This CDR3 has 16 amino acids. CDR3 region: CASSQATPGAPTSLFF. CDR3 sequence (DNA): TGCGCCAGCAGCCAAGCTACGCCAGGAGCCCCGACTAGTCTGTTCTTC.

The chain couples TRBV6-5 to TRBJ2-2; D possibly corresponds to TRBD2 (5 bases). CDR1 is MNHEY and CDR2 is SVGAGI in the germline V gene. Trimming took 3 bases from V and 6 from J, leaving 14 bases between them. This CDR3 spans 15 amino acids. The CDR3 region is CASSYGVAIAGELFF. The CDR3 nucleotides read TGTGCCAGCAGTTATGGCGTAGCGATCGCCGGGGAGCTGTTTTTT.

This clone was recorded a few times. The rearrangement uses TRBV5-1 and TRBJ2-5; D is unresolved. Germline assignment: CDR1 SGHRS and CDR2 YFSETQ. CDR3 length equals 12 residues. V lost 2 bases and J 5 bases, leaving 7 bases between the germline ends. The CDR3 here is CASSFGLETQYF. In nucleotides, the CDR3 is TGCGCCAGCAGCTTTGGGTTGGAGACCCAGTACTTC.

This clone appeared a single time. The chain joins TRBV18 to TRBJ2-5; the D is unclear. V shed 9 bases and J shed 2 bases, with 10 bases lying between them. Germline CDR1 and CDR2: KGHSH and LQKENI. This CDR3 region has 12 residues. The CDR3 nucleotides are TGTGCCAGTACCCCGACTCAAGAGACCCAGTACTTC. This sequence encodes CASTPTQETQYF. Full variable domain (missing parts from reference TRBV18 and TRBJ2-5): NAGVMQNPRHLVRRRGQEARLRCSPMKGHSHVYWYRQLPEEGLKFMVYLQKENIIDESGMPKERFSAEFPKEGPSILRIQQVVRGDSAAYFCASTPTQETQYFGPGTRLLVL.

The V gene is TRBV6-5, the J gene TRBJ2-7; maybe TRBD2 (5 bases). The CDR3 loop spans 13 amino acids. Trimming left V 7 bases short and J 7 bases short, with 17 bases between. Germline V gene data show CDR1 as MNHEY and CDR2 as SVGAGI. CDR3 protein: CASTHAASGEQYF. The CDR3 bases are TGTGCCAGCACCCACGCGGCCTCGGGGGAGCAGTACTTC.

The chain is built from TRBV6-4 and TRBJ1-5, with 8 bases aligning to TRBD1. Germline values: CDR1 MRHNA, CDR2 SNTAGT. CDR3 length: 14 amino acids. Germline trimming cut 4 bases from V and 3 bases from J; bases unmatched to any gene: 2. In nucleotides, the CDR3 is TGTGCCAGCAGTGTGACAGGGGTCAATCAGCCCCAGCATTTT. This codes for CASSVTGVNQPQHF.

The rearrangement joins TRBV18 to TRBJ1-1, with D hard to call. Germline V gene data show CDR1 as KGHSH and CDR2 as LQKENI. The V end lost 0 bases, the J end lost 2 bases, and 7 bases lay between the germline ends. The CDR3 has 14 residues. The CDR3 coding sequence is TGTGCCAGCTCACCACCGGCTGCTAACACTGAAGCTTTCTTT. Protein: CASSPPAANTEAFF.

The table lists this clone with a count of one. CDR3 sequence: CATFPGQGAYEQFF. Written as DNA, the CDR3 is TGTGCCACCTTCCCGGGACAGGGGGCCTATGAGCAGTTCTTC. The chain couples TRBV6-5 to TRBJ2-1; 12 bases agree with TRBD1. Trimming took 10 bases from V and 8 from J; bases not matched to a gene: 9. The CDR3 loop spans 14 amino acids. Germline V lookup: CDR1 MNHEY, CDR2 SVGAGI.

The chain recombines TRBV7-8 with TRBJ2-7; TRBD2 matches at 9 bases. Germline V gene lookup returns CDR1 SGHVS and CDR2 FQNEAQ. V lost 2 bases and J lost 2; bases outside the gene matches: 7. CDR3 length equals 16 residues. The CDR3 DNA is TGTGCCAGCAGCTTATTCGGGCGCGGGAGGGCCTACGAGCAGTACTTC. Translating gives CASSLFGRGRAYEQYF.

The J gene is TRBJ2-5, the V gene TRBV7-2; 13 bases fit TRBD2. The CDR3 has 15 residues. CDR1 SGHTA and CDR2 FQGNSA come from the germline V gene. After removal of 4 bases from V and 4 bases from J, the junction contained 3 bases not matched to a gene. As DNA, the CDR3 is TGTGCCAGCAGCTCCCGGACTAGCGGGAGAGAGACCCAGTACTTC. This gives the protein CASSSRTSGRETQYF. Together with reference TRBV7-2 and TRBJ2-5, the CDR3 gives the full variable domain: GAGVSQSPSNKVTEKGKDVELRCDPISGHTALYWYRQSLGQGLEFLIYFQGNSAPDKSGLPSDRFSAERTGGSVSTLTIQRTQQEDSAVYLCASSSRTSGRETQYFGPGTRLLVL.

The rearrangement joins TRBV2 to TRBJ2-1, with D perhaps assigned TRBD1 or TRBD2 (7 bases each). Germline V gene sequence: CDR1 SNHLY, CDR2 FYNNEI. V was pared by 7 bases and J by 7 bases, with 23 bases between. CDR3 size: 16 residues. This CDR3 reads CASTQGGGLFGNEQFF. The CDR3 DNA follows: TGTGCCAGCACCCAGGGGGGGGGTCTTTTCGGGAATGAGCAGTTCTTC.

This chain connects TRBV5-1 to TRBJ2-6, with unresolved D. V was trimmed by 0 bases and J by 0 bases, leaving 4 bases between them. CDR1 and CDR2 from the germline V gene are SGHRS and YFSETQ. The CDR3 is made up of 15 amino acids. Here the CDR3 reads CASSLEVSGANVLTF. The CDR3 nucleotides are TGCGCCAGCAGCTTGGAAGTCTCTGGGGCCAACGTCCTGACTTTC.

V usage is TRBV4-1 and J usage is TRBJ2-5; D is undetermined. This CDR3 contains 14 residues. CDR1 MGHRA and CDR2 YSYEKL come from the germline V gene. Trimming removed 4 bases from V and 5 bases from J, with 14 bases in between. The CDR3 DNA reads TGCGCCAGCAGCCTAGGCCCCCATGCGGAGACCCAGTACTTC. Its translation: CASSLGPHAETQYF.

This clone was recorded a few times. V gene TRBV4-1 combines with J gene TRBJ2-2, with 10 bases lining up with TRBD2. The CDR3 has 16 amino acids. The J segment lost 5 bases and the V segment lost 4 bases, leaving 7 bases of the junction unmatched. The germline CDR1 and CDR2 sequences are MGHRA and YSYEKL. As DNA, the CDR3 is TGCGCCAGCAGCCGGTACCTAGCGGGAGTAACCGGGGAGCTGTTTTTT. Protein: CASSRYLAGVTGELFF.

This chain links TRBV19 with TRBJ1-2, with a tentative D call TRBD1 (6 bases). CDR1 is LNHDA, CDR2 SQIVND, per germline (reference sequence). V gave up 1 base and J gave up 6 bases, with 12 bases separating them. The CDR3 extends over 14 amino acids. For the CDR3, the DNA is TGTGCCAGTAGTATAGTAGACAGGTCGGATGGCTACACCTTC. Its protein is CASSIVDRSDGYTF. The variable domain in full, with the rest retrieved from reference TRBV19 and TRBJ1-2, is DGGITQSPKYLFRKEGQNVTLSCEQNLNHDAMYWYRQDPGQGLRLIYYSQIVNDFQKGDIAEGYSVSREKKESFPLTVTSAQKNPTAFYLCASSIVDRSDGYTFGSGTRLTVV.

This chain uses TRBV7-2 with TRBJ1-2; D is uncertain. This CDR3 is built from 10 residues. Germline V gene sequence: CDR1 SGHTA, CDR2 FQGNSA. With 5 bases removed from V and 5 bases from J, the gap between germline ends came to 3 bases. CDR3 in amino acids: CASSAYGYTF. The CDR3 DNA reads TGTGCCAGCAGCGCGTATGGCTACACCTTC.

The table lists this clone with a few counts. In DNA form, the CDR3 reads TGTGCCAGCAGTTCCTCACAGGGGAATACGCAGTATTTT. It encodes CASSSSQGNTQYF. The chain has TRBV6-1 and TRBJ2-3, with 7 bases aligning to TRBD1. V was pared by 5 bases and J by 7 bases, with 6 bases of the junction left unmatched. CDR1 MNHNS and CDR2 SASEGT come from the germline V gene. This CDR3 region has 13 residues.

The chain uses TRBV5-6 and TRBJ2-3, with 11 bases lining up with TRBD2. Unmatched junction bases numbered 1, after V lost 0 bases and J lost 1 base. CDR3 length: 16 amino acids. Germline V gene data show CDR1 as SGHDT and CDR2 as YYEEEE. CDR3 sequence reads: CASSLGGLAGTDTQYF. As DNA, the CDR3 is TGTGCCAGCAGCTTGGGGGGACTAGCGGGCACAGATACGCAGTATTTT.

The chain has TRBV11-3 and TRBJ2-2, with D tentatively TRBD2 (5 bases). There are 13 residues in the CDR3. The germline V and J ends were trimmed by 5 bases and 5 bases, with 9 bases remaining between them. Germline CDR1 and CDR2: SGHNT and YENEEA. In nucleotides, the CDR3 is TGTGCCAGCAGCCCATGGAGGACCGGGGAGCTGTTTTTT. It yields the protein CASSPWRTGELFF. The complete variable domain, with remaining parts taken from reference TRBV11-3 and TRBJ2-2, reads EAGVVQSPRYKIIEKKQPVAFWCNPISGHNTLYWYLQNLGQGPELLIRYENEEAVDDSQLPKDRFSAERLKGVDSTLKIQPAELGDSAVYLCASSPWRTGELFFGEGSRLTVL.

The chain recombines TRBV7-3 with TRBJ2-3, with D unclear. Trimming removed 5 bases from V and 4 bases from J, with 10 bases in between. Germline CDR1 reads SGHTA; CDR2 reads FQGTGA. This CDR3 comprises 13 residues. The CDR3 spells CASSQSKADTQYF. In DNA, the CDR3 is TGTGCCAGCAGCCAAAGTAAGGCAGATACGCAGTATTTT.

The rearrangement joins TRBV12-5 to TRBJ1-2; 7 bases fit TRBD1. This CDR3 comprises 16 residues. Germline V CDR1 and CDR2: LGHNT, FRNRAP. J lost 1 base, V lost 1 base, and 6 bases had no gene match. CDR3 coding DNA: TGTGCTAGTGGTTTGGCCGGGACAGCGATTAACTATGGCTACACCTTC. Translating it yields CASGLAGTAINYGYTF.

The chain carries TRBV28 and TRBJ2-7; TRBD2 aligns across 9 bases. Germline V gene data show CDR1 as MDHEN and CDR2 as SYDVKM. The CDR3 has 14 amino acids. The junction had 2 bases not matched to a gene; V was cut back by 2 bases and J by 3 bases. CDR3 protein: CASSLGLAYYEQYF. In DNA, the CDR3 is TGTGCCAGCAGTTTAGGACTAGCGTACTACGAGCAGTACTTC. The whole variable domain, remainder taken from reference TRBV28 and TRBJ2-7, is DVKVTQSSRYLVKRTGEKVFLECVQDMDHENMFWYRQDPGLGLRLIYFSYDVKMKEKGDIPEGYSVSREKKERFSLILESASTNQTSMYLCASSLGLAYYEQYFGPGTRLTVT.

The chain has TRBV25-1 and TRBJ2-5, with D possibly TRBD1 on 6 matching bases. CDR1 is MGHDK, CDR2 SYGVNS, per germline. The CDR3 is 15 amino acids. V lost 3 bases and J 5 bases, leaving 16 bases between the germline ends. The CDR3 DNA is TGTGCCAGCAGTGAGGGACATGTCGCGGCCGAGACCCAGTACTTC. This sequence encodes CASSEGHVAAETQYF.

The chain recombines TRBV4-3 with TRBJ2-3; D may match TRBD1 or TRBD2 (5 bases each). Trimming took 1 base from V and 3 from J, leaving 11 bases between them. This CDR3 region has 15 residues. Germline loops: CDR1 LGHNA, CDR2 YSLEER. The CDR3 sequence is CASSQVRGRTDTQYF. The CDR3 coding sequence is TGCGCCAGCAGCCAAGTTCGGGGACGGACAGATACGCAGTATTTT.

This chain uses TRBV28 with TRBJ2-7; TRBD1 matches at 8 bases. CDR1 and CDR2 (germline): MDHEN, SYDVKM. The CDR3 runs 12 residues. V trimming: 8 bases; J trimming: 2 bases; junction bases outside the gene matches: 2. DNA of the CDR3: TGTGCCAGCCTGGACAGGGCCTACGAGCAGTACTTC. Translation: CASLDRAYEQYF.

The chain couples TRBV4-3 to TRBJ1-4; 9 bases fit TRBD1. The CDR3 extends over 15 amino acids. Germline V gives CDR1 LGHNA, CDR2 YSLEER. Losses at the gene ends were 2 bases for V and 6 bases for J; bases not matched to a gene: 4. This chain's CDR3 is CASSQPGQGDEKLFF. DNA for the CDR3: TGCGCCAGCAGCCAACCGGGACAGGGAGATGAAAAACTGTTTTTT.

The rearrangement links TRBV7-9 to TRBJ2-3, with D possibly matching TRBD2 (6 bases). This CDR3 is built from 15 residues. V shed 5 bases and J shed 0 bases, with 12 bases lying between them. Germline lookup yields CDR1 SEHNR and CDR2 FQNEAQ (reference sequence). The CDR3 region is CASSLLAPSTDTQYF. The CDR3 DNA reads as TGTGCCAGCAGCCTTCTAGCGCCCAGCACAGATACGCAGTATTTT.

The chain couples TRBV5-5 to TRBJ2-5, with 10 nucleotides matching TRBD1. CDR1 and CDR2 (germline): SGHKS, YYEKEE (reference sequence). With V trimmed by 4 bases and J by 5 bases, 8 bases remained unmatched. The length of the CDR3 is 15 residues. CDR3 DNA: TGTGCCAGCAGCGCCGACAGGGGGCTAGGGGAGACCCAGTACTTC. It encodes CASSADRGLGETQYF.

The V gene is TRBV6-5, the J gene TRBJ1-3, with D uncertain. CDR1 and CDR2 from the germline V gene are MNHEY and SVGAGI. This CDR3 has 10 amino acids. The V end was cut by 10 bases, the J end by 1 base, with 2 bases between. Written as DNA, the CDR3 is TGTGCCACTTCTGGAAACACCATATATTTT. This codes for CATSGNTIYF.